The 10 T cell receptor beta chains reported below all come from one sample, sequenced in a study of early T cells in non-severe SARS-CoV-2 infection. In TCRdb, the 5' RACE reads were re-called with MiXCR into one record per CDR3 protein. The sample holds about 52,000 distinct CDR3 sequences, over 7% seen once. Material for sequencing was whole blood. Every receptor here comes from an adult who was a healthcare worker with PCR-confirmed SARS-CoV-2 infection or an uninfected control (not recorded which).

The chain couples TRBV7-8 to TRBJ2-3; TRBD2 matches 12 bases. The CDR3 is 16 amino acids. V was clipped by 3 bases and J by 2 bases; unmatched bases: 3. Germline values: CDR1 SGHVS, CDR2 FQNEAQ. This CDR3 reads CASSFRTSGTTDTQYF. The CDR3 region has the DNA TGTGCCAGCAGCTTCCGGACTAGCGGGACCACAGATACGCAGTATTTT.

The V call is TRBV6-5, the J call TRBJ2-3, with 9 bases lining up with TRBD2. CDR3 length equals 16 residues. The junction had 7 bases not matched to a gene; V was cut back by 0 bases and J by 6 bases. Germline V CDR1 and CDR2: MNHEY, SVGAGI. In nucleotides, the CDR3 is TGTGCCAGCAGTTACTCGAAGGGACTAGCAGGTGATACGCAGTATTTT. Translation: CASSYSKGLAGDTQYF.

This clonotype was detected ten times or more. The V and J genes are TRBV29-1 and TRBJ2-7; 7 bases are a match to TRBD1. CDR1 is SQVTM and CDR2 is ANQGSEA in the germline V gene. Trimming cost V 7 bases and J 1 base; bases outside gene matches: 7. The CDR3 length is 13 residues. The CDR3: CSDGDSFSYEQYF. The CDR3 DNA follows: TGCAGCGATGGGGACAGCTTTTCCTACGAGCAGTACTTC.

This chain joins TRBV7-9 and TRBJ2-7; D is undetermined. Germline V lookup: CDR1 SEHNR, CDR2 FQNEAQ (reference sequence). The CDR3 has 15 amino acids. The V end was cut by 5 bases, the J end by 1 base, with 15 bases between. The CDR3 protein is CASSQSSKASYEQYF. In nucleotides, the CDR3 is TGTGCCAGCAGCCAATCCTCGAAGGCATCCTACGAGCAGTACTTC.

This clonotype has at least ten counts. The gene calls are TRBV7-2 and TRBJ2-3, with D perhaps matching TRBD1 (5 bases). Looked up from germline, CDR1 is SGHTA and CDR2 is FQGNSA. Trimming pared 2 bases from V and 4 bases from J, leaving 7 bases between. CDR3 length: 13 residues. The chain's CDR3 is CASSLRGSDTQYF. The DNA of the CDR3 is TGTGCCAGCAGCTTAAGGGGTTCAGATACGCAGTATTTT. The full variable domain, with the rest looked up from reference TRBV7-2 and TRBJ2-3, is GAGVSQSPSNKVTEKGKDVELRCDPISGHTALYWYRQSLGQGLEFLIYFQGNSAPDKSGLPSDRFSAERTGGSVSTLTIQRTQQEDSAVYLCASSLRGSDTQYFGPGTRLTVL.

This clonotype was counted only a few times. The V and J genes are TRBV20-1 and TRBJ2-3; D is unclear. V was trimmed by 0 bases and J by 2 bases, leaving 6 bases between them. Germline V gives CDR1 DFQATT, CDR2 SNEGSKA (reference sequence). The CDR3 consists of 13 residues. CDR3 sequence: CSARDEATDTQYF. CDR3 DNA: TGCAGTGCTAGAGATGAGGCCACAGATACGCAGTATTTT.

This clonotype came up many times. Here the CDR3 DNA reads TGTGCCAGCAGCGTTAGTGGCTGGGCCAACGTCCTGACTTTC. Translated: CASSVSGWANVLTF. The chain couples TRBV7-3 to TRBJ2-6; D is uncertain. Trimming left V 5 bases short and J 5 bases short, with 10 bases between. The CDR3 runs 14 residues. Germline CDR1 reads SGHTA; CDR2 reads FQGTGA.

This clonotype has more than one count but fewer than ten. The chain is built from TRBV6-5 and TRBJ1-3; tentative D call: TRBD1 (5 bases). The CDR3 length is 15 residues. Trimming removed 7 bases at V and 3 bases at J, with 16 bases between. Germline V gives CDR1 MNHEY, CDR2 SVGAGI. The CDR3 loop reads CASTQGGGGGNTIYF. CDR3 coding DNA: TGTGCCAGCACCCAGGGCGGGGGAGGTGGAAACACCATATATTTT.

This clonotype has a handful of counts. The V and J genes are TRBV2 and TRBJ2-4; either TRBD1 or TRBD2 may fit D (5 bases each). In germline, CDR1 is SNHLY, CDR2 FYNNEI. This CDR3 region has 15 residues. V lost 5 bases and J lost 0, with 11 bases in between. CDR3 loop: CASSIIGTAKNIQYF. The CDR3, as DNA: TGTGCCAGCAGTATCATCGGGACAGCCAAAAACATTCAGTACTTC. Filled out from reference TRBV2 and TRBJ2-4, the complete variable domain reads EPEVTQTPSHQVTQMGQEVILRCVPISNHLYFYWYRQILGQKVEFLVSFYNNEISEKSEIFDDQFSVERPDGSNFTLKIRSTKLEDSAMYFCASSIIGTAKNIQYFGAGTRLSVL.

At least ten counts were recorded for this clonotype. CDR3 nucleotide sequence: TGTGCCAGCAGTGAACGGGGTCCCCCCTCCTACGAGCAGTACTTC. The encoded protein is CASSERGPPSYEQYF. The chain combines TRBV2 with TRBJ2-7, with D possibly matching TRBD2 (5 bases). This CDR3 has 15 amino acids. V lost 2 bases, J lost 0 bases, and 11 bases lay in between. Germline lookup yields CDR1 SNHLY and CDR2 FYNNEI.